Listed here are 20 T cell receptor beta chains from one sample, sequenced in a study of a mutant IDH1 vaccine in newly diagnosed glioma. Clones were sequenced by immunoSEQ multiplex PCR, and TCRdb holds only the in-frame ones, with some missing. Of more than 45,000 clones listed, approximately 90% are singletons. Time point specified: week 35, safety follow-up. Mutant IDH1 20-mer peptide, at 300 ug, made up each vaccine dose, with topical imiquimod. These receptors' antigens are unknown. The sample consisted of PBMCs, taken from a glioma patient whose treatment included an IDH1 peptide vaccine. The receptor set was obtained from a woman in her thirties or forties with glioma.

This sequence joins TRBV20-1 and TRBJ2-3; D remains unclear. The germline V gene encodes CDR1 DFQATT and CDR2 SNEGSKA (reference sequence). This CDR3 spans 11 amino acids. V lost 4 bases and J 3 bases, leaving 5 bases between the germline ends. The CDR3 sequence is CSATRTDTQYF. CDR3 coding DNA: TGCAGTGCTACCCGAACAGATACGCAGTATTTT.

Remarks on this clone: At one end, the junction sequence differs from germline, possibly due to a read error. This chain uses TRBV7-6 with TRBJ2-7; D unresolved. Germline loops: CDR1 SGHVS, CDR2 FNYEAQ. The CDR3 covers 11 residues. This CDR3 reads CSKEVSYEQYF. In DNA, the CDR3 is TGCTCTAAAGAAGTCTCCTACGAGCAGTACTTC.

The V and J genes are TRBV6-1 and TRBJ1-4; D is unclear. V lost 5 bases, J lost 5 bases, and 12 bases lay in between. CDR3 size: 14 residues. CDR1 is MNHNS and CDR2 is SASEGT in the germline V gene. The CDR3 region is CASSNLQLNEKLFF. In DNA, the CDR3 is TGTGCCAGCAGTAATCTGCAATTAAATGAAAAACTGTTTTTT.

This chain joins TRBV4-3 and TRBJ2-7, with 9 bases matching TRBD2. This CDR3 is built from 15 residues. In germline, CDR1 is LGHNA, CDR2 YSLEER. V was clipped by 3 bases and J by 4 bases; unmatched bases: 7. CDR3 sequence: CASSQTRGGLYEQYF. For the CDR3, the DNA is TGCGCCAGCAGCCAGACGCGGGGGGGCCTTTACGAGCAGTACTTC.

In its sample, this clone was seen a few times. This rearrangement joins TRBV29-1 to TRBJ2-7; D is perhaps TRBD2 (5 bases). CDR1 and CDR2 (germline): SQVTM, ANQGSEA. This CDR3 has 12 amino acids. Trimming removed 4 bases at V and 2 bases at J, with 9 bases between. The CDR3 is CSVVEGTYEQYF. The CDR3, as DNA: TGCAGCGTTGTAGAGGGTACCTACGAGCAGTACTTC.

The V call is TRBV7-8, the J call TRBJ1-3; D is undetermined. CDR3 size: 14 residues. CDR1 SGHVS and CDR2 FQNEAQ come from the germline V gene. V was shortened by 3 bases and J by 2 bases, with 8 bases between the two germline ends. This CDR3 reads CASSFSGTGNTIYF. The CDR3 DNA follows: TGTGCCAGCAGCTTTAGTGGTACTGGAAACACCATATATTTT.

The chain has TRBV28 and TRBJ1-1; D uncertain. V was trimmed by 3 bases and J by 3 bases, leaving 11 bases between them. The length of the CDR3 is 14 residues. Germline V CDR1 and CDR2: MDHEN, SYDVKM. CDR3 DNA: TGTGCCAGCAGTTTGACTTCAGGTTACACTGAAGCTTTCTTT. Translated: CASSLTSGYTEAFF.

The genes are TRBV5-1 and TRBJ2-3; a possible D gene is TRBD2 (6 bases). Germline CDR1 SGHRS, CDR2 YFSETQ. The CDR3 consists of 13 residues. Trimming took off 2 bases at V and 3 bases at J, with 7 bases between the two ends. The CDR3 coding sequence is TGCGCCAGCAGCTTCGGGACTACAGATACGCAGTATTTT. Translating gives CASSFGTTDTQYF.

This chain uses TRBV4-1 with TRBJ1-1, with 9 positions matching TRBD1. The length of the CDR3 is 17 residues. V trimming: 1 base; J trimming: 2 bases; junction bases outside the gene matches: 8. The V gene's germline CDR1 is MGHRA and CDR2 YSYEKL. Here the CDR3 reads CASSQATGGSGNTEAFF. For the CDR3, the DNA is TGCGCCAGCAGCCAAGCAACAGGGGGCTCTGGAAACACTGAAGCTTTCTTT.

The genes are TRBV6-5 and TRBJ2-3; D unclear. This CDR3 is 12 amino acids long. V was shortened by 5 bases and J by 2 bases, with 5 bases between the two germline ends. CDR1 MNHEY and CDR2 SVGAGI come from the germline V gene. The CDR3 here is CASSPATDTQYF. CDR3 nucleotide sequence: TGTGCCAGCAGTCCGGCCACAGATACGCAGTATTTT.

This chain connects TRBV29-1 to TRBJ2-1; 9 nucleotides match TRBD1. The CDR3 extends over 12 amino acids. Unmatched junction bases numbered 6, after V lost 8 bases and J lost 7 bases. CDR1 and CDR2 (germline): SQVTM, ANQGSEA. CDR3 amino acids: CSTGTGTNEQFF. As DNA, the CDR3 is TGCAGCACCGGGACAGGGACGAATGAGCAGTTCTTC.

The J gene is TRBJ1-5, the V gene TRBV7-9, with a weak D call TRBD1 (6 bases). The CDR3 is made up of 13 amino acids. The V and J ends lost 7 bases and 6 bases respectively, with 13 bases between them. CDR1 is SEHNR and CDR2 is FQNEAQ in the germline V gene (reference sequence). The CDR3 region is CASTLGGAQPQHF. Here the CDR3 DNA reads TGTGCCAGCACCTTGGGGGGGGCTCAGCCCCAGCATTTT.

This chain uses TRBV4-2 with TRBJ1-1; 9 nucleotides agree with TRBD1. CDR1 LGHNA and CDR2 YNFKEQ come from the germline V gene. The length of the CDR3 is 14 residues. Trimming removed 5 bases from V and 3 bases from J; junction bases left unmatched: 4. The DNA of the CDR3 is TGTGCCAGCAGCAAACAGGGGGCAGACACTGAAGCTTTCTTT. Its protein product is CASSKQGADTEAFF.

The chain employs TRBV5-1 and TRBJ1-1, with no clear D. V shed 4 bases and J shed 6 bases, with 19 bases lying between them. Germline assignment: CDR1 SGHRS and CDR2 YFSETQ. This CDR3 is built from 15 residues. CDR3 DNA: TGCGCCAGCAGCCTGGCTGGGATTGGTGCGGCTGAAGCTTTCTTT. This encodes CASSLAGIGAAEAFF.

V and J are TRBV7-2 and TRBJ2-1, with D uncertain. Per the germline V gene, CDR1 is SGHTA and CDR2 is FQGNSA. This CDR3 is 14 amino acids long. V lost 6 bases to trimming and J lost 3 bases, with 12 bases between them. The CDR3: CASSLLGRYNEQFF. The DNA of the CDR3 is TGTGCCAGCAGTCTCCTAGGACGCTACAATGAGCAGTTCTTC.

A single count supports this clone. CDR3 in amino acids: CASRLRDTPGGNQPQHF. The CDR3 DNA sequence: TGCGCCAGCAGACTCCGGGACACCCCGGGCGGCAATCAGCCCCAGCATTTT. The V and J genes are TRBV5-1 and TRBJ1-5; the D gene is possibly TRBD1 (6 bases). Germline CDR1 and CDR2: SGHRS and YFSETQ. The length of the CDR3 is 17 residues. The V end lost 5 bases, the J end lost 2 bases, and 20 bases lay between the germline ends.

V gene TRBV27 combines with J gene TRBJ2-7; TRBD1 might be the D (5 bases). Germline-derived CDR1 and CDR2 are MNHEY and SMNVEV (reference sequence). The CDR3 is 15 amino acids. V was clipped by 2 bases and J by 3 bases, with 14 bases between them. The CDR3 coding sequence is TGTGCCAGCAGTTTACTTCCAGGGATCGGCTACGAGCAGTACTTC. It translates to CASSLLPGIGYEQYF.

The V and J genes are TRBV4-1 and TRBJ2-3; no clear D gene. The CDR3 runs to 15 residues. Germline assignment: CDR1 MGHRA and CDR2 YSYEKL. The ends were cut back, 0 bases at V and 2 bases at J, with 9 bases in the middle. In nucleotides, the CDR3 is TGCGCCAGCAGCCAAGATGGAATATTCACAGATACGCAGTATTTT. It encodes CASSQDGIFTDTQYF.

This rearrangement joins TRBV2 to TRBJ2-2; TRBD2 matches 12 bases. With V trimmed by 10 bases and J by 2 bases, 8 bases remained unmatched. This CDR3 spans 16 amino acids. Germline CDR1 and CDR2: SNHLY and FYNNEI. CDR3 in amino acids: CATLAGGLSNTGELFF. CDR3 nucleotides: TGTGCCACGCTAGCGGGAGGGCTATCCAACACCGGGGAGCTGTTTTTT. The entire variable domain, with the rest obtained from reference TRBV2 and TRBJ2-2, is as follows: EPEVTQTPSHQVTQMGQEVILRCVPISNHLYFYWYRQILGQKVEFLVSFYNNEISEKSEIFDDQFSVERPDGSNFTLKIRSTKLEDSAMYFCATLAGGLSNTGELFFGEGSRLTVL.

This chain links TRBV7-3 with TRBJ2-1; no firm D call. Between the trimmed V and J ends, which lost 5 bases and 0 bases, there was a span of 11 bases. In germline, CDR1 is SGHTA, CDR2 FQGTGA. CDR3 length equals 15 residues. The CDR3 nucleotides read TGTGCCAGCAGCGTCGATCCTTCCTCCTACAATGAGCAGTTCTTC. Protein: CASSVDPSSYNEQFF.